This T cell receptor (beta chain) was captured by sequencing in a study of blood T cells in healthy people across ages. Study context: About one barcoded beta molecule was captured per two T cells (by template switching).

Next came a second PCR, run for roughly 6 to 11 cycles, which used a sample-barcoded 5' primer along with a J-beta primer mix. One entry per CDR3 protein results from TCRdb running MiXCR on the 5' RACE reads. The sample lists around 990,000 distinct CDR3 sequences, around two fifths occurring once. The CDR3 length is 14 residues. V shed 5 bases and J shed 2 bases, with 13 bases lying between them. At least ten counts were recorded for this clonotype. Sequences were obtained from blood. V and J are TRBV12-3 or TRBV12-4 and TRBJ2-7; possibly TRBD1 for D (5 bases). This sequence originates from a man aged 18 to 30 in good health. CDR3 nucleotides: TGTGCCAGCAGTCCAGGGATGGCAACCTACGAGCAGTACTTC. Protein product: CASSPGMATYEQYF.